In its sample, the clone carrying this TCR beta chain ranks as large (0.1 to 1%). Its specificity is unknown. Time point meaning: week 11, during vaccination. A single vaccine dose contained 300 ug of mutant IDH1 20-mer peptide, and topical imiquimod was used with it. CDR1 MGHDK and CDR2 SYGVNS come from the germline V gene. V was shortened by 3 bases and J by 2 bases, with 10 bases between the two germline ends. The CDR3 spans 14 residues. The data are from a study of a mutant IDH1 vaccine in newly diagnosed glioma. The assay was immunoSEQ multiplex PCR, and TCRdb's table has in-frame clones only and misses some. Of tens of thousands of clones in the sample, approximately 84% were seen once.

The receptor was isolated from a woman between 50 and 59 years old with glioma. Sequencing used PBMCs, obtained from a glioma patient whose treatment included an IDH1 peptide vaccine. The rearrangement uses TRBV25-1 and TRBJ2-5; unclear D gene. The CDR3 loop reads CASSEDLRQETQYF. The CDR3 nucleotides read TGTGCCAGCAGTGAGGATCTAAGGCAAGAGACCCAGTACTTC.